This is a list of T cell receptor beta chains from one sample in a study of blood T cell repertoires in COVID-19. TCRdb's table, derived via immunoSEQ multiplex PCR, lists solely in-frame clones and lacks some. The sample lists around 86,000 clones; 84% were seen once. The specimen sequenced was peripheral blood. The source of these receptors is a human donor in a cohort sampled during active COVID-19. The CDR3 runs from the conserved cysteine through the conserved F or W. A D gene is named only where the DNA matches it firmly. Only some rows state a clone size, as once, few, many or a class for expanded clones.

CATSRGKRGGNQPQHF,TGTGCCACCAGCAGAGGGAAACGGGGTGGCAATCAGCCCCAGCATTTT,TRBJ1-5,TRBV15,few,NA
CASSDWGQGADQPQHF,TGTGCCAGCAGTGACTGGGGACAGGGGGCTGATCAGCCCCAGCATTTT,TRBJ1-5,TRBV6-1,NA,TRBD1
CASSYSNRNEKLFF,TGTGCCAGCAGTTACTCGAACAGGAATGAAAAACTGTTTTTT,TRBJ1-4,TRBV6-6,NA,NA
CASTLGLLYGYTF,TGTGCCAGCACCTTGGGACTTCTTTATGGCTACACCTTC,TRBJ1-2,TRBV6-5,NA,NA
CAWAYRDRETQYF,TGTGCCTGGGCATACAGGGACAGGGAGACCCAGTACTTC,TRBJ2-5,TRBV30,NA,TRBD1
CASSLGLAGGVRYF,TGTGCCAGCAGCTTAGGACTAGCGGGGGGTGTGCGGTACTTC,TRBJ2-4,TRBV11-2,NA,TRBD2
CASSLSQGRSIETQYF,TGTGCCAGCAGCCTCTCCCAAGGGAGGAGTATCGAGACCCAGTACTTC,TRBJ2-5,TRBV7-8,NA,NA
CASSLRQGRGEAFF,TGCGCCAGCAGCTTGAGGCAGGGTAGGGGTGAAGCTTTCTTT,TRBJ1-1,TRBV5-1,NA,NA
CASSLSSGGSYEQYF,TGTGCCAGCAGTTTAAGTAGCGGAGGCTCCTACGAGCAGTACTTC,TRBJ2-7,TRBV28,once,NA
CASSLGVTTPGETQYF,TGCGCCAGCAGTTTGGGCGTAACGACCCCGGGAGAGACCCAGTACTTC,TRBJ2-5,TRBV5-1,NA,NA
CASSEGGTQETQYF,TGTGCCAGCAGCGAGGGAGGGACACAGGAGACCCAGTACTTC,TRBJ2-5,TRBV5-4,NA,NA
CASSEARASGQYF,TGTGCCAGCAGTGAAGCGAGGGCTTCCGGGCAGTACTTC,TRBJ2-7,TRBV6-1,NA,NA
CASRNSGNSPLHF,TGTGCCAGCAGAAACTCAGGCAATTCACCCCTCCACTTT,TRBJ1-6,TRBV6-5,NA,NA
CASSELGTGGLNTEAFF,TGTGCCAGCAGTGAGCTGGGGACAGGGGGCTTGAACACTGAAGCTTTCTTT,TRBJ1-1,TRBV6-1,few,TRBD1
CASSKGSGVAGGHEQYF,TGTGCCAGTAGTAAAGGTTCGGGCGTAGCGGGAGGGCACGAGCAGTACTTC,TRBJ2-7,TRBV19,NA,TRBD2
CASSAYRGTEAFF,TGTGCCAGCAGCGCGTACAGGGGTACTGAAGCTTTCTTT,TRBJ1-1,TRBV7-8,once,TRBD1
CASSLEGARNQPQHF,TGCGCCAGCAGCTTGGAGGGGGCCCGAAATCAGCCCCAGCATTTT,TRBJ1-5,TRBV5-1,NA,TRBD1
CASGIGTSGGSNQETQYF,TGTGCCAGCGGTATTGGGACTAGCGGGGGGAGTAACCAAGAGACCCAGTACTTC,TRBJ2-5,TRBV7-8,NA,TRBD2
CASSPGQGEIGYEQYF,TGTGCCAGCAGCCCCGGACAGGGGGAGATAGGCTACGAGCAGTACTTC,TRBJ2-7,TRBV7-6,once,TRBD1
CASTLAGGRETQYF,TGTGCCAGCACTTTAGCGGGAGGGAGGGAGACCCAGTACTTC,TRBJ2-5,TRBV6-5,NA,TRBD2
CASSLGDRVDQPQHF,TGCGCCAGCAGCCTTGGTGACAGGGTCGATCAGCCCCAGCATTTT,TRBJ1-5,TRBV5-1,NA,TRBD1
CASSLETGVALF,TGTGCCAGCAGTTTAGAAACAGGGGTAGCTCTTTTT,TRBJ1-3,TRBV12-3/TRBV12-4,NA,TRBD1
CASSYRRGDPQHF,TGTGCCAGCAGTTACCGCCGAGGCGACCCCCAGCATTTT,TRBJ1-5,TRBV6-5,NA,NA
CASSPGGTGNIQYF,TGTGCCAGCAGTCCGGGCGGGACCGGAAACATTCAGTACTTC,TRBJ2-4,TRBV9,NA,NA
CASSVDGGGYGYTF,TGCGCCAGCAGCGTGGACGGGGGAGGCTATGGCTACACCTTC,TRBJ1-2,TRBV5-1,NA,NA
CASSLPQGNGYTF,TGTGCCAGCAGCTTACCACAGGGGAACGGCTACACCTTC,TRBJ1-2,TRBV5-5,NA,TRBD1
CASSLILGPNTEAFF,TGCGCCAGCAGCTTAATACTCGGTCCGAACACTGAAGCTTTCTTT,TRBJ1-1,TRBV5-1,once,NA
CASSEFPGNGYTF,TGTGCCAGCAGTGAATTTCCAGGGAATGGCTACACCTTC,TRBJ1-2,TRBV2,NA,NA
CASSPRPSGQTLNTGELFF,TGCGCCAGCAGCCCTCGCCCTAGCGGGCAAACCCTGAACACCGGGGAGCTGTTTTTT,TRBJ2-2,TRBV5-1,NA,TRBD2
CASNVGGATYNEQFF,TGCGCCAGCAATGTTGGGGGGGCAACCTACAATGAGCAGTTCTTC,TRBJ2-1,TRBV5-1,NA,NA
CASSQGHSGNTIYF,TGTGCCAGCAGCCAAGGACACTCTGGAAACACCATATATTTT,TRBJ1-3,TRBV3-1/TRBV3-2,NA,NA
CASSLSTDYSNEQFF,TGTGCCAGCAGCCTTTCTACCGACTACTCCAATGAGCAGTTCTTC,TRBJ2-1,TRBV14,NA,NA
CASSPLPGGTDTQYF,TGCGCCAGCAGCCCACTTCCAGGGGGCACAGATACGCAGTATTTT,TRBJ2-3,TRBV5-1,NA,NA
CASSQGRTGSNQPQHF,TGTGCCAGCAGCCAAGGTAGGACAGGGAGCAATCAGCCCCAGCATTTT,TRBJ1-5,TRBV4-2,NA,TRBD1
CASSPGQGYEQYF,TGTGCCAGCAGTCCTGGACAGGGGTACGAGCAGTACTTC,TRBJ2-7,TRBV28,NA,TRBD1
CATRTSGSLYEQYF,TGTGCCACGCGGACTAGCGGGAGCCTTTACGAGCAGTACTTC,TRBJ2-7,TRBV10-3,few,TRBD2
CASSLVGMMNTEAFF,TGTGCCAGCAGCTTGGTCGGGATGATGAACACTGAAGCTTTCTTT,TRBJ1-1,TRBV5-4,NA,NA
CASRPSGGRTSNIQYF,TGTGCCAGCAGGCCCTCGGGGGGGCGAACCTCGAACATTCAGTACTTC,TRBJ2-4,TRBV28,once,TRBD2
CSAGTGARASGYTF,TGCAGCGCCGGGACAGGGGCCCGGGCCAGCGGCTACACCTTC,TRBJ1-2,TRBV29-1,once,TRBD1
CASSIPQETQYF,TGTGCCAGTAGTATACCACAAGAGACCCAGTACTTC,TRBJ2-5,TRBV19,NA,NA